These 6 T cell receptor beta chains share one sample of origin, sequenced in a study of shared clonotypes between healthy human individuals. TCRdb's table, derived via immunoSEQ multiplex PCR, lists solely in-frame clones and lacks some. This table has 2 million to 2.5 million clones, over 90% appearing once. The sequencing sample was made of naive CD4+ T cells from PBMCs. Noted subset: CD45RA+ positively selected. The receptors were gathered from a man younger than 35 in good health. Some clones in this sample may be carry-over from other donors' samples.

V gene TRBV19 combines with J gene TRBJ2-5; perhaps TRBD1 as D (5 bases). From germline, CDR1 is LNHDA and CDR2 SQIVND (reference sequence). This CDR3 is 14 amino acids long. Trimming removed 5 bases from V and 5 bases from J, with 15 bases in between. The CDR3 loop is CASSPGNSGETQYF. In DNA form, the CDR3 reads TGTGCCAGTAGTCCAGGAAACTCAGGGGAGACCCAGTACTTC. The full variable domain, with the rest looked up from reference TRBV19 and TRBJ2-5, is DGGITQSPKYLFRKEGQNVTLSCEQNLNHDAMYWYRQDPGQGLRLIYYSQIVNDFQKGDIAEGYSVSREKKESFPLTVTSAQKNPTAFYLCASSPGNSGETQYFGPGTRLLVL.

The CDR3 nucleotides read TGCGCCAGCAGCCCACTGACAGCCGGTAACTATGGCTACACCTTC. Residues: CASSPLTAGNYGYTF. The genes are TRBV5-1 and TRBJ1-2; D might be TRBD1 (5 bases). V lost 4 bases, J lost 1 base, and 14 bases lay in between. The germline gives CDR1 SGHRS, CDR2 YFSETQ. The CDR3 has 15 amino acids. The full variable domain, its missing parts supplied by reference TRBV5-1 and TRBJ1-2, is KAGVTQTPRYLIKTRGQQVTLSCSPISGHRSVSWYQQTPGQGLQFLFEYFSETQRNKGNFPGRFSGRQFSNSRSEMNVSTLELGDSALYLCASSPLTAGNYGYTFGSGTRLTVV.

This sequence joins TRBV28 and TRBJ1-5; 8 bases map to TRBD1. CDR3 length equals 15 residues. With 5 bases clipped from V and 5 bases from J, the junction kept 8 bases outside the gene matches. CDR1 MDHEN and CDR2 SYDVKM come from the germline V gene. The CDR3 loop reads CASSPGQGRYQPQHF. The CDR3 nucleotides are TGTGCCAGCAGTCCCGGACAGGGCCGGTATCAGCCCCAGCATTTT.

CDR3 coding DNA: TGTGCCAGCAGCTTAGTCTTGGGACAGGGGTCCTACGAGCAGTACTTC. It yields the protein CASSLVLGQGSYEQYF. The genes are TRBV11-2 and TRBJ2-7, with TRBD1 matching 10 bases. The V segment lost 1 base and the J segment 1 base; nucleotides outside the gene matches: 4. This CDR3 has 16 amino acids. Germline CDR1 and CDR2: SGHAT and FQNNGV.

V usage is TRBV18 and J usage is TRBJ2-1; 8 bases are a match to TRBD2. The germline V gene has CDR1 KGHSH and CDR2 LQKENI. The CDR3 covers 16 residues. The V segment lost 11 bases and the J segment 0 bases; nucleotides outside the gene matches: 12. Written as DNA, the CDR3 is TGTGCCGGCGGGCGGGAGGTGGGTGCCTCCTACAATGAGCAGTTCTTC. Its protein product is CAGGREVGASYNEQFF.

This sequence joins TRBV29-1 and TRBJ1-4; D remains ambiguous. Deletions cut 0 bases from V and 0 bases from J, with 5 bases between. CDR3 length: 14 residues. Germline V gene data show CDR1 as SQVTM and CDR2 as ANQGSEA. The CDR3 loop is CSVEEWTTNEKLFF. CDR3 coding DNA: TGCAGCGTTGAAGAATGGACAACTAATGAAAAACTGTTTTTT.